This TCR beta chain stems from a study of control samples from healthy donors and cancer patients. Measured with immunoSEQ multiplex PCR; TCRdb has only the in-frame clones, and not every one. The repertoire holds roughly 180,000 clones, 75% to 95% seen once, with around 2% in the top ten. Deletions cut 2 bases from V and 8 bases from J, with 18 bases between. The CDR3 runs to 15 residues. CDR1 MGHRA and CDR2 YSYEKL come from the germline V gene. The source material was blood. The J gene is TRBJ1-2, the V gene TRBV4-1; D is possibly TRBD1 (5 bases). The clonotype originates from a woman in her thirties or forties in good health. The CDR3 nucleotides read TGCGCCAGCAGCCAATTACAGGCGGATAGGAGGGGCTACACCTTC. It translates to CASSQLQADRRGYTF.